This TCR beta chain appears in the sequencing data of a study of beta chain features in type 1 diabetes. Since all of the isolated RNA was reverse transcribed, expressed TCRB transcripts were what got sequenced. Repertoires were generated with immunoSEQ multiplex PCR, while TCRdb's copy carries only in-frame clones and drops some. The table includes under 300,000 clones, around 13% detected once. Study-level findings and limits: Shorter TCRB CDR3s, moderately but significantly so, were found in Type 1 diabetes patients in all four CD4+ subsets. It was not settled here whether HLA type affects TCRB rearrangement.

Details on this clone: Its antigen is still unknown.

This receptor was taken from a young man with type 1 diabetes. The specimen sequenced was naive CD4+ T cells from blood.

CDR3 loop: CSVGDRAYGYTF. The CDR3 coding sequence is TGCAGCGTTGGAGACAGGGCCTATGGCTACACCTTC. V gene TRBV29-1 combines with J gene TRBJ1-2; 7 bases match TRBD1. Germline CDR1 reads SQVTM; CDR2 reads ANQGSEA. This CDR3 is 12 amino acids long. V trimming: 4 bases; J trimming: 4 bases; junction bases outside the gene matches: 3. Drawing the rest from reference TRBV29-1 and TRBJ1-2, the complete variable domain is SAVISQKPSRDICQRGTSLTIQCQVDSQVTMMFWYRQQPGQSLTLIATANQGSEATYESGFVIDKFPISRPNLTFSTLTVSNMSPEDSSIYLCSVGDRAYGYTFGSGTRLTVV.